This TCR beta chain was recorded in a study of neurological immune-mediated disorders (dated by TCRdb to between 2018 and 2021). Notes on the research overall: Among the approximately 35 multiple sclerosis patients, relapsing-remitting MS accounted for some 30 and secondary progressive MS accounted for 3. Using UMI-based sequencing, the study compared peripheral blood TCR-beta repertoires from patients with HTLV-I-associated myelopathy (HAM/TSP), patients with multiple sclerosis, and healthy controls. The roughly 110 TCR-beta libraries covered PBMC samples along with longitudinal samples, technical triplicates, and paired sorted CD4+ and CD8+ T-cell subsets. The cohort was made up of 68 subjects, consisting of around 14 HAM/TSP patients, some 34 multiple sclerosis patients and 20 healthy controls. Paper-wide results and their limitations: The MS cluster showed no association with clinical or MRI features, and the authors stated that larger cohorts are needed. Across subjects, expanded clones never shared an identical CDR3 amino acid sequence, which suggests that the TCR-beta repertoires in every group were private. In phylogenetic analysis, the repertoires of 18 of 34 MS patients grouped into a cluster of related CDR3 sequences, which suggests a possible signature at the repertoire level. TCR clonal expansion was highest in HAM/TSP patients and lowest in MS patients, with MS patients falling below even healthy controls.

For unsorted PBMC libraries, 2 million PBMCs were used after storage in RNAlater at -80 degrees C until RNA extraction. Multiple sclerosis patients were enrolled in a US clinical protocol evaluating disease progression by magnetic resonance imaging. Peripheral blood was subjected to Ficoll-Hypaque density gradient centrifugation to isolate PBMCs, which were then cryopreserved in liquid nitrogen. To synthesize cDNA, template-switch 5'RACE was performed with a primer carrying a 10-nucleotide random unique molecular identifier so that each TCR transcript was tagged. Every sequencing run covered 15-18 subjects and yielded more than 170 million TCR-beta sequences. The RNeasy kit was used for extraction of total RNA. The KAPA Real-time Library Amplification kit was used to amplify TCR-beta VDJ regions with primers for the TCR constant region and the 5'RACE anchor. A first PCR added sample indexes and Illumina adaptors, after which a second PCR increased the library yield. After Ampure bead purification, the TCR product of roughly 650 bp was size-selected on a 2% E-gel SizeSelection system. Before pooling, library quality was checked on a Bioanalyzer, concentration was measured with Qubit, and libraries were quantified with the Kapa Library Quantification kit. An Illumina HiSeq 2500 sequenced the libraries paired-end 2 x 150 bp. To increase sequence diversity, roughly 24-31% phiX was spiked into each library pool. Processing in the source paper ran as follows. The quality-filtered reads were processed with the UMI-based MiGEC pipeline, whose error correction step removed more than 85% of the raw TCR sequences. IMGT germline references were used for alignment of VDJ genes, and clonotypes were defined by a unique CDR3 amino acid sequence together with V-J genes. Clonal expansion, Shannon diversity and CDR3 relatedness (CalcPairwiseDistances, ClusterSamples) were evaluated with VDJtools, and phylogenetic trees were built with CLCbio workbench. A clone was classed as expanded if it had 8 or more unique UMIs, a cutoff based on coefficient-of-variation modelling across technical triplicates. TCRdb reran the public reads through fastp at Q25 and MiXCR, keeping productive beta chains. One record per CDR3 amino acid sequence lists the most common genes and DNA. The V and J calls here are based on TCRdb, not the publication. Counted in this sample were tens of thousands of distinct CDR3 sequences; 2% to 2.5% of them appeared once. The top ten constitute roughly 2.5% of the sample.

The CDR3 covers 14 residues, taking in both the cysteine and the phenylalanine. Left in the record is the CDR3 DNA by itself, 42 bases read in frame from the first base. V and J are truncated by 2 bases and 6 bases respectively, leaving an intervening sequence of 12 bases. Via the germline V gene, CDR1 is SGHRS and CDR2 YFSETQ. This clonotype was recorded many times. Its antigen is still unknown. Base qualities are not at hand, and no much larger clone is one base apart. The TCR originated in a woman in her forties or fifties with multiple sclerosis. Sequencing used PBMCs. The rearrangement combines TRBV5-1 with TRBJ1-5; matching of 6 bases hints at TRBD1 as the D gene. The DNA sequence is as follows: TGCGCCAGCAGCTTAACAGGGACCGGTCAGCCCCAGCATTTT. This sequence encodes CASSLTGTGQPQHF.